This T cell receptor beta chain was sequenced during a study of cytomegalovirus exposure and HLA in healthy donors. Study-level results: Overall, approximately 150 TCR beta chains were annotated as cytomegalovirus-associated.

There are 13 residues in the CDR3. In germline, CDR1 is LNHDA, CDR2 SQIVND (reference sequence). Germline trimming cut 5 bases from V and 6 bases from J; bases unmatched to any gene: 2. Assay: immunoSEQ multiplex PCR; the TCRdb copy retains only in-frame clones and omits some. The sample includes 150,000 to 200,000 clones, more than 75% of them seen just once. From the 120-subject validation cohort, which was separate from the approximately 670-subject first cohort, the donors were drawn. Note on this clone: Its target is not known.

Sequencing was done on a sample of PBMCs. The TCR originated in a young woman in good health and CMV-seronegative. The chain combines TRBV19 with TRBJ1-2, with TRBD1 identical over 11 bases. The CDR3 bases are TGTGCCAGTAGTGGACAGGGGGCGGATGGCTACACCTTC. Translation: CASSGQGADGYTF. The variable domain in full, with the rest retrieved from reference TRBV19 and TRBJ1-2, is DGGITQSPKYLFRKEGQNVTLSCEQNLNHDAMYWYRQDPGQGLRLIYYSQIVNDFQKGDIAEGYSVSREKKESFPLTVTSAQKNPTAFYLCASSGQGADGYTFGSGTRLTVV.